Listed below are T cell receptor beta chains from one sample, sequenced in a study of blood T cells in healthy people across ages. Each CDR3 protein gets one entry after TCRdb re-called the 5' RACE reads with MiXCR. Of 980,000 or so distinct CDR3 sequences listed, about 48% were seen once; the top ten hold under 15%. The sample consisted of blood. These receptors were collected from a man aged 25-40 years in good health. The CDR3 runs from the conserved cysteine through the conserved F or W. A D gene is named only where the DNA matches it firmly. Some rows mark clone size as missing; the rest say once, few, many or name a class of expanded clone.

cdr3_nt cdr3_aa clone_size j_call d_call v_call
TGTGCCAGCAGTGACTCGGGACGCTCAGATACGCAGTATTTT CASSDSGRSDTQYF - TRBJ2-3 - TRBV6-1
TGTGCCAGCAGTTGGGAGGGAGAAAAACTGTTTTTT CASSWEGEKLFF - TRBJ1-4 - TRBV12-3/TRBV12-4
TGTGCCAGCAGTGGACAGTGGGCTGGGGCCAACGTCCTGACTTTC CASSGQWAGANVLTF few TRBJ2-6 - TRBV25-1
TGTGCCAGCAGCTTGCATCCCAGGGTCACCGGGGAGCTGTTTTTT CASSLHPRVTGELFF once TRBJ2-2 - TRBV5-4
TGTGCCAGCAGCAAAGGGGACAGCTCCTACGAGCAGTACTTC CASSKGDSSYEQYF few TRBJ2-7 TRBD1 TRBV7-2
TGTGCCAGCAGTTACAAACGCGAGGGATCGAACACCGGGGAGCTGTTTTTT CASSYKREGSNTGELFF - TRBJ2-2 - TRBV6-2/TRBV6-3
TGTGCCAGCAGCTACCCGCGGGTAGGATCACCCCTCCACTTT CASSYPRVGSPLHF - TRBJ1-6 - TRBV7-2
TGTGCCAGCAGCCTCTGGACAGTCTCTGGGGCCAACGTCCTGACTTTC CASSLWTVSGANVLTF once TRBJ2-6 - TRBV6-2/TRBV6-3
TGCGCCAGCAGCCAAGATGTTAGCGGGGGGGCGACAGATACGCAGTATTTT CASSQDVSGGATDTQYF - TRBJ2-3 TRBD2 TRBV4-3
TGTGCCAGCAGCTTGCATTTAGGCACGCCCGAGCAGTTCTTC CASSLHLGTPEQFF few TRBJ2-1 - TRBV5-5
TGTGCCAGCAGCCAAGAATCATCCAGGGACTCCTACGAGCAGTACTTC CASSQESSRDSYEQYF few TRBJ2-7 - TRBV3-1
TGTGCCAGCAGCGCCCCGGGAAGAGGTGCCACTGAAGCTTTCTTT CASSAPGRGATEAFF - TRBJ1-1 - TRBV7-3
TGTGCCAGCAGCTCGACCATGGGAAATTCACCCCTCCACTTT CASSSTMGNSPLHF - TRBJ1-6 - TRBV7-2